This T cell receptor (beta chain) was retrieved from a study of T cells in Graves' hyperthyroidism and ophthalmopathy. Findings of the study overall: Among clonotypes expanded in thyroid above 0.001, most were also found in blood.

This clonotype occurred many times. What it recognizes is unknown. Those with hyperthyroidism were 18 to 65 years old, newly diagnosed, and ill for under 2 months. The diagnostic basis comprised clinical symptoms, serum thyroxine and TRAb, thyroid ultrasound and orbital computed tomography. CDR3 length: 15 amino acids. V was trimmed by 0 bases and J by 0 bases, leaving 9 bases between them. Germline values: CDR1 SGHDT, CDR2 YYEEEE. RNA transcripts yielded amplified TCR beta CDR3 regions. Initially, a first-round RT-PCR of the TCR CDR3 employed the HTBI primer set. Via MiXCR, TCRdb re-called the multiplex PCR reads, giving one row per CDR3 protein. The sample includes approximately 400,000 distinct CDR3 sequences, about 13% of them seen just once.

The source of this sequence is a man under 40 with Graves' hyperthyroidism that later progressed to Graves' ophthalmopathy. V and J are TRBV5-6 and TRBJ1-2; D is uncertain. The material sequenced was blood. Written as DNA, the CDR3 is TGTGCCAGCAGCTTGGATTCCCAAGCTAACTATGGCTACACCTTC. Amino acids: CASSLDSQANYGYTF.